One sample yielded the 16 T cell receptor beta chains listed below, sequenced in a study of blood T cell repertoires in COVID-19. Sequencing was performed with immunoSEQ multiplex PCR; in TCRdb, only in-frame clones are kept and a portion is missing. Among 330,000 or so clones listed, roughly 90% were seen once. Material: PBMCs or T cells enriched from blood (not recorded which). These receptors all stem from a woman in her 30s who had recovered from COVID-19.

This clone was counted once. V gene TRBV28 combines with J gene TRBJ1-5, with TRBD1 matching over 8 bases. Germline V gives CDR1 MDHEN, CDR2 SYDVKM. The CDR3 length is 14 residues. Unmatched junction bases numbered 3, after V lost 7 bases and J lost 1 base. In nucleotides, the CDR3 is TGTGCCAGCAACGCAGGGGGCAGCAATCAGCCCCAGCATTTT. Translated, it gives CASNAGGSNQPQHF.

The rearrangement uses TRBV12-5 and TRBJ2-6; maybe TRBD1 (5 bases). The V gene lost 0 bases and the J gene lost 0 bases, with 12 bases spanning the gap. Germline CDR1 is LGHNT and CDR2 is FRNRAP. The CDR3 has 18 residues. CDR3 region: CASGLVRGSFSGANVLTF. Written as DNA, the CDR3 is TGTGCTAGTGGTTTGGTTAGGGGTAGTTTCTCTGGGGCCAACGTCCTGACTTTC.

The rearrangement uses TRBV6-1 and TRBJ2-5, with TRBD2 matching over 10 bases. This CDR3 contains 15 residues. Germline CDR1 reads MNHNS; CDR2 reads SASEGT. V lost 2 bases and J lost 5; bases outside the gene matches: 5. CDR3: CASSELAGVGETQYF. As DNA, the CDR3 is TGTGCCAGCAGTGAACTAGCGGGAGTTGGGGAGACCCAGTACTTC.

The J gene is TRBJ1-2, the V gene TRBV5-5, with D maybe TRBD1 (5 bases). Germline values: CDR1 SGHKS, CDR2 YYEKEE (reference sequence). The V gene lost 0 bases and the J gene lost 0 bases, with 9 bases spanning the gap. This CDR3 has 15 residues. Here the CDR3 reads CASSLEGAANYGYTF. The CDR3 region has the DNA TGTGCCAGCAGCTTGGAAGGGGCTGCTAACTATGGCTACACCTTC.

The chain employs TRBV5-4 and TRBJ1-1, with 8 bases lining up with TRBD1. The junction had 5 bases not matched to a gene; V was cut back by 0 bases and J by 1 base. There are 16 residues in the CDR3. Germline V CDR1 and CDR2: SGHNT, YYREEE (reference sequence). The CDR3 loop reads CASSLAHTGGNTEAFF. The CDR3 nucleotides read TGTGCCAGCAGCTTGGCACATACAGGGGGGAACACTGAAGCTTTCTTT.

V gene TRBV29-1 combines with J gene TRBJ1-1, with D possibly matching TRBD1 (6 bases). The germline CDR1 and CDR2 sequences are SQVTM and ANQGSEA. V was cut by 8 bases and J by 1 base, with 8 bases left in between. The CDR3 extends over 11 amino acids. For the CDR3, the DNA is TGCAGCTCCAGGGGGAACACTGAAGCTTTCTTT. Amino acid sequence: CSSRGNTEAFF.

The chain combines TRBV28 with TRBJ1-2, with 7 bases aligning to TRBD1. CDR1 is MDHEN and CDR2 is SYDVKM in the germline V gene. V lost 6 bases and J lost 3; bases outside the gene matches: 7. This CDR3 has 14 amino acids. The CDR3 is CASSNRGLHYGYTF. The CDR3 DNA is TGTGCCAGCAGCAACAGGGGCCTTCACTATGGCTACACCTTC.

The gene calls are TRBV19 and TRBJ2-7; 10 bases map to TRBD2. Per the germline V gene, CDR1 is LNHDA and CDR2 is SQIVND (reference sequence). V shed 0 bases, J shed 3 bases, and the junction held 5 bases outside the gene matches. The CDR3 spans 16 residues. The CDR3 reads CASSIDIAGGRYEQYF. In DNA, the CDR3 is TGTGCCAGTAGTATAGATATAGCGGGAGGCCGCTACGAGCAGTACTTC.

This chain uses TRBV3-1 (or the pseudogene TRBV3-2) with TRBJ2-1; 11 nucleotides align to TRBD1. Germline-derived CDR1 and CDR2 are LGHDT and YNNKEL (reference sequence). The CDR3 extends over 14 amino acids. The ends lost 3 bases at V and 9 bases at J; junction bases unmatched: 4. The CDR3, as DNA: TGTGCCAGCAGCCAGGGGACAGGGGGTACTGAGCAGTTCTTC. Translated: CASSQGTGGTEQFF.

Comment on this clone: Sequence at one end of the junction differs from germline and may be a read error. The V call is TRBV7-7, the J call TRBJ2-1; D uncertain. The CDR3 loop spans 15 amino acids. The germline gives CDR1 SSHAT, CDR2 FNYEAQ (reference sequence). As DNA, the CDR3 is TGTGCTAGCAGCTTAGAGAGGAGCTCCTACAATGAGCAGTTCTTC. Translating gives CASSLERSSYNEQFF.

The chain recombines TRBV5-1 with TRBJ2-7; TRBD1 matches 8 bases. This CDR3 is built from 14 residues. Germline CDR1 reads SGHRS; CDR2 reads YFSETQ. Germline trimming cut 3 bases from V and 0 bases from J; bases unmatched to any gene: 2. Here the CDR3 reads CASSSRGLSYEQYF. The DNA for the CDR3 is TGCGCCAGCAGCTCCAGGGGGCTCTCCTACGAGCAGTACTTC.

This clone showed up just once. The rearrangement links TRBV5-6 to TRBJ1-2; D is unclear. V was trimmed by 0 bases and J by 8 bases, leaving 8 bases between them. Germline CDR1 SGHDT, CDR2 YYEEEE. This CDR3 contains 12 residues. CDR3 nucleotide sequence: TGTGCCAGCAGCTTGGGTACGAGGGGCTACACCTTC. Amino acids: CASSLGTRGYTF.

This clone was seen just once. The chain recombines TRBV18 with TRBJ1-1, with D possibly matching TRBD1 (6 bases). V shed 0 bases and J shed 6 bases, with 11 bases lying between them. Germline CDR1 reads KGHSH; CDR2 reads LQKENI. There are 14 residues in the CDR3. CDR3 bases: TGTGCCAGCTCACCACCGGGGGCTCAGGCTGAAGCTTTCTTT. It translates to CASSPPGAQAEAFF.

As concerns this clone: The sample holds other DNA sequences that translate to the same CDR3. The chain links TRBV29-1 to TRBJ2-1; D uncertain. The CDR3 sequence is 11 residues long. V shed 4 bases and J shed 6 bases, with 7 bases lying between them. The V gene's germline CDR1 is SQVTM and CDR2 ANQGSEA. CDR3 nucleotides: TGCAGCGTTGCAGGTATCAATGAGCAGTTCTTC. Translated, it gives CSVAGINEQFF.

This chain connects TRBV6-5 to TRBJ1-3; TRBD1 might be the D (6 bases). Germline values: CDR1 MNHEY, CDR2 SVGAGI. Between the trimmed V and J ends, which lost 5 bases and 2 bases, there was a span of 13 bases. This CDR3 has 15 amino acids. The CDR3 DNA is TGTGCCAGCAGTAGAAACAGGGAAGCTGGAAACACCATATATTTT. Its translation is CASSRNREAGNTIYF.

CDR3 nucleotide sequence: TGTGCCAGCAGTTTTAGCGGGAGTTGGGAAGAGACCCAGTACTTC. Amino acids: CASSFSGSWEETQYF. The J gene is TRBJ2-5, the V gene TRBV27; 9 nucleotides align to TRBD2. The CDR3 spans 15 residues. J lost 3 bases, V lost 3 bases, and 5 bases had no gene match. Germline V gives CDR1 MNHEY, CDR2 SMNVEV (reference sequence).